The rows below give T cell receptor beta chains drawn from one sample of a study of T-cell reconstitution after alpha-beta-depleted transplantation in children. TCRdb used MiXCR to reprocess the PCR reads, holding one entry per CDR3 protein. The table has approximately 190,000 distinct CDR3 sequences, approximately 6% seen once. The sequences come from PBMCs, collected before TCRalphabeta/CD19-depleted stem cell transplant. The receptors here all came from a girl in the first two years of life with combined immunodeficiency, due to receive a stem cell transplant. CDR3s include the opening cysteine and the closing phenylalanine or tryptophan. D genes are given only for firm matches. Size is stated for part of the rows, as once, few or many counts, or as a class when the clone is expanded.

>.|.|TRBJ1-5|TRBV28
CASSLIGIHQPQHF
TGTGCCAGCAGTTTAATCGGGATTCATCAGCCCCAGCATTTT
>.|.|TRBJ1-2|TRBV19
CASAWLQNYGYTF
TGTGCCAGCGCCTGGTTACAGAACTATGGCTACACCTTC
>many|.|TRBJ2-2|TRBV9
CASSGKDPPTGELFF
TGTGCCAGCAGCGGTAAGGACCCACCCACCGGGGAGCTGTTTTTT
>many|TRBD1|TRBJ2-5|TRBV7-8
CASSIRGRGPTGMKETQYF
TGTGCCAGCAGCATCAGGGGGAGAGGCCCTACCGGGATGAAAGAGACCCAGTACTTC
>many|TRBD2|TRBJ2-3|TRBV7-9
CASSQISGRAVDTQYF
TGTGCCAGCAGCCAAATTAGCGGGAGGGCTGTAGATACGCAGTATTTT
>many|.|TRBJ1-6|TRBV29-1
CSARLSYNSPLHF
TGCAGCGCCCGTCTCTCCTATAATTCACCCCTCCACTTT
>many|.|TRBJ2-1|TRBV6-1
CASSDSPLRQFF
TGTGCCAGCAGTGACAGCCCCCTCAGGCAGTTCTTC
>many|.|TRBJ1-5|TRBV20-1
CSARDGAHNQPQHF
TGCAGTGCTAGAGATGGGGCCCATAATCAGCCCCAGCATTTT
>few|.|TRBJ2-7|TRBV7-9
CASSSGPRSYEQYF
TGTGCCAGCAGCTCCGGACCAAGGTCCTACGAGCAGTACTTC
>many|.|TRBJ1-1|TRBV7-9
CASSLSGTEAFF
TGTGCCAGCAGCTTAAGCGGCACTGAAGCTTTCTTT
>many|TRBD2|TRBJ2-1|TRBV6-2/TRBV6-3
CASNDAGLAGSSSYNEQFF
TGTGCCAGCAACGATGCGGGACTAGCGGGATCGAGCTCCTACAATGAGCAGTTCTTC
>many|.|TRBJ2-2|TRBV24-1
CATRNSGPTNTGELFF
TGTGCCACCAGAAATTCCGGGCCGACGAACACCGGGGAGCTGTTTTTT
>many|.|TRBJ2-3|TRBV14
CASSHRDLTLDTQYF
TGTGCCAGCAGCCATCGGGACCTTACTCTGGATACGCAGTATTTT
>many|.|TRBJ2-3|TRBV29-1
CSVETSSFTDTQYF
TGCAGCGTTGAAACGTCTAGCTTCACAGATACGCAGTATTTT
>many|TRBD2|TRBJ2-2|TRBV15
CATERGTGELFF
TGTGCCACCGAGCGGGGCACCGGGGAGCTGTTTTTT
>.|.|TRBJ1-2|TRBV20-1
CSASMYRNNYGYTF
TGCAGTGCTTCGATGTACAGGAATAACTATGGCTACACCTTC
>few|TRBD2|TRBJ2-2|TRBV4-2
CASSTLPGLAVGLNTGELFF
TGTGCCAGCAGCACACTTCCGGGACTAGCGGTGGGGTTGAACACCGGGGAGCTGTTTTTT
>many|.|TRBJ2-7|TRBV4-3
CASSQDVGYEQYF
TGCGCCAGCAGCCAAGATGTGGGGTACGAGCAGTACTTC
>few|.|TRBJ2-7|TRBV21-1
CASSKVAPFYEQYF
TGTGCCAGCAGCAAGGTGGCGCCGTTCTACGAGCAGTACTTC
>few|.|TRBJ2-2|TRBV5-1
CASSLDLARRVSGELFF
TGCGCCAGCAGCCTGGATTTGGCCCGAAGGGTTTCCGGGGAGCTGTTTTTT
>many|.|TRBJ2-1|TRBV4-2
CASSQEEGRPGNEQFF
TGTGCCAGCAGCCAAGAGGAGGGACGCCCGGGCAATGAGCAGTTCTTC
>.|TRBD1|TRBJ1-2|TRBV29-1
CSVRTGDGYGYTF
TGCAGCGTCAGGACAGGGGACGGCTATGGCTACACCTTC
>many|.|TRBJ2-3|TRBV7-8
CASSLFFNGGSTDTQYF
TGTGCCAGCAGCTTATTTTTCAACGGGGGTAGCACAGATACGCAGTATTTT
>few|.|TRBJ2-1|TRBV6-5
CASSYDPPGVRDYNEQFF
TGTGCCAGCAGTTACGATCCCCCAGGGGTTCGGGATTACAATGAGCAGTTCTTC
>many|TRBD1|TRBJ2-7|TRBV7-9
CASSGDRREQYF
TGTGCCAGCAGCGGGGACAGGCGGGAGCAGTACTTC
>many|TRBD2|TRBJ2-1|TRBV29-1
CSVGSGKFYEQFF
TGCAGCGTTGGCAGCGGGAAGTTCTATGAGCAGTTCTTC
>.|TRBD2|TRBJ2-1|TRBV6-2/TRBV6-3
CASRLPGLAYNEQFF
TGTGCCAGCAGGCTTCCGGGACTAGCCTACAATGAGCAGTTCTTC
>many|TRBD2|TRBJ2-1|TRBV27
CASSFRWLAGYNEQFF
TGTGCCAGCAGTTTTAGGTGGCTAGCGGGCTACAATGAGCAGTTCTTC
>many|TRBD2|TRBJ2-5|TRBV7-8
CASSLPVLPSGRAIKTQYF
TGTGCCAGCAGCTTACCCGTACTACCTAGCGGGAGGGCCATAAAGACCCAGTACTTC
>few|.|TRBJ1-6|TRBV5-6
CASSYHDEVSPLHF
TGTGCCAGCAGCTACCACGATGAGGTTTCACCCCTCCACTTT
>few|.|TRBJ2-3|TRBV5-5
CASSSSFRSTDTQYF
TGTGCCAGCAGCTCCTCTTTCAGGAGCACAGATACGCAGTATTTT
>many|.|TRBJ2-2|TRBV5-5
CASSGGSNTGELFF
TGTGCCAGCAGCGGGGGTTCGAACACCGGGGAGCTGTTTTTT
>many|.|TRBJ2-2|TRBV20-1
CSAPVWTRYTGELFF
TGCAGTGCCCCCGTCTGGACTCGGTACACCGGGGAGCTGTTTTTT
>many|.|TRBJ2-1|TRBV20-1
CSASLNEQFF
TGCAGTGCAAGTCTCAATGAGCAGTTCTTC
>many|.|TRBJ2-3|TRBV4-3
CASSQLEGGFQYF
TGCGCCAGCAGCCAGTTGGAGGGTGGGTTCCAGTATTTT
>many|.|TRBJ1-1|TRBV29-1
CSVDPRGAAEAFF
TGCAGCGTTGACCCGAGGGGGGCGGCTGAAGCTTTCTTT
>many|.|TRBJ1-1|TRBV10-3
CAIRGLAGGTEAFF
TGTGCCATCAGGGGGCTGGCGGGAGGAACTGAAGCTTTCTTT
>many|.|TRBJ1-2|TRBV6-1
CASALGVVNYGYTF
TGTGCCAGCGCACTTGGAGTGGTTAACTATGGCTACACCTTC
>.|.|TRBJ2-5|TRBV2
CASSLRLVQETQYF
TGTGCCAGCAGTCTTAGACTGGTCCAAGAGACCCAGTACTTC
>many|TRBD2|TRBJ2-5|TRBV5-6
CASSFGLAGLQETQYF
TGTGCCAGCAGCTTCGGACTAGCGGGGCTTCAAGAGACCCAGTACTTC
>many|.|TRBJ2-4|TRBV11-1
CASSFGTSAKNIQYF
TGTGCCAGCAGCTTTGGGACCTCAGCCAAAAACATTCAGTACTTC
>many|.|TRBJ1-3|TRBV19
CASSITNSGNTIYF
TGTGCCAGTAGTATTACAAACTCTGGAAACACCATATATTTT
>many|.|TRBJ2-2|TRBV15
CATRDNTGELFF
TGTGCCACCAGGGACAACACCGGGGAGCTGTTTTTT
>many|TRBD2|TRBJ2-7|TRBV4-2
CASSQDQLAGGEQYF
TGTGCCAGCAGCCAAGATCAGCTAGCGGGAGGCGAGCAGTACTTC
>.|TRBD2|TRBJ2-3|TRBV20-1
CCARAFWTSDSTDTQYF
TGCTGCGCTAGAGCCTTCTGGACTAGCGACAGCACAGATACGCAGTATTTT
>many|.|TRBJ1-5|TRBV28
CASSLVPNGQPQHF
TGTGCCAGCAGTTTAGTCCCTAATGGACAGCCCCAGCATTTT
>.|.|TRBJ1-2|TRBV29-1
CSVVEDSGYTF
TGCAGCGTTGTAGAGGATAGTGGCTACACCTTC
>.|TRBD1|TRBJ2-7|TRBV5-1
CASSLSPATGLGEQYF
TGCGCCAGCAGCTTGAGCCCAGCGACAGGGTTGGGGGAGCAGTACTTC
>many|TRBD2|TRBJ2-1|TRBV24-1
CATSDSRGSSSGVEQFF
TGTGCCACCAGTGATTCGCGGGGGTCCTCCTCCGGGGTTGAGCAGTTCTTC
>few|.|TRBJ1-2|TRBV11-3
CASSSGEVYGYTF
TGTGCCAGCAGCTCGGGGGAGGTCTATGGCTACACCTTC
>many|.|TRBJ2-7|TRBV6-1
CASRRTVTSYEQYF
TGTGCCAGCAGAAGGACTGTCACCTCCTACGAGCAGTACTTC
>.|TRBD1|TRBJ2-5|TRBV20-1
CCATLYRDRVLQTQYF
TGCTGTGCCACCCTTTACCGGGACAGGGTCCTTCAGACCCAGTACTTC
>many|TRBD1|TRBJ2-1|TRBV4-1
CASSQVGQGYNEQFF
TGCGCCAGCAGCCAAGTGGGACAGGGTTACAATGAGCAGTTCTTC
>few|.|TRBJ2-7|TRBV20-1
CSARGFLGLHDSATYEQYF
TGCAGTGCCCGCGGATTCCTAGGCCTCCACGACAGTGCTACCTACGAGCAGTACTTC
>few|.|TRBJ2-1|TRBV12-3/TRBV12-4
CASSPRPTGYNEQFF
TGTGCCAGCAGTCCCCGCCCGACAGGCTACAATGAGCAGTTCTTC
>many|TRBD2|TRBJ2-7|TRBV20-1
CSARGTSGKLTGNEQYF
TGCAGTGCTAGAGGCACTAGCGGGAAGCTCACTGGCAACGAGCAGTACTTC